Listed below are T cell receptor beta chains from one sample, sequenced in a study of graft-versus-host responses after intestinal transplantation. Profiled with immunoSEQ multiplex PCR; TCRdb holds only in-frame clones, not every one. The sample includes approximately 15,000 clones, about 61% of them seen just once. The source was ileum tissue, collected 524 days after transplant. These receptors all stem from a human patient who received an intestinal transplant, so some T cells may come from the graft donor. CDR3s include the opening cysteine and the closing phenylalanine or tryptophan. Some rows mark clone size as missing; the rest say once, few, many or name a class of expanded clone.

V	J	size	CDR3
TRBV30	TRBJ2-1	NA	CAWMRGGYNEQFF
TRBV6-1	TRBJ1-3	NA	CASHYSGNTIYF
TRBV7-9	TRBJ2-7	NA	CASSSFYEQYF
TRBV29-1	TRBJ2-7	NA	CSVVFGGRGQYF
TRBV10-3	TRBJ1-1	NA	CAISDDRLIPEAFF
TRBV7-9	TRBJ1-6	NA	CASSLALGTTSNSPLHF
TRBV19	TRBJ2-3	few	CATRTGRPTDTQYF
TRBV5-1	TRBJ2-3	once	CASSLPSGEDTQYF
TRBV7-9	TRBJ1-3	few	CASSFGGDGNTIYF
TRBV6-6	TRBJ1-4	NA	CASSYTGGEKLFF
TRBV5-4	TRBJ1-2	NA	CASSLALNYGYTF
TRBV2	TRBJ1-2	few	CASSGQGAGYGYTF
TRBV21-1	TRBJ2-2	NA	CASSKGQNTGELFF
TRBV5-1	TRBJ2-2	few	CASSLGPSGGPGELFF
TRBV7-8	TRBJ1-2	few	CASSLLVIDRNSNYGYTF